A single sample gave rise to the 27 T cell receptor beta chains below, sequenced in a study of T cell repertoires in cytomegalovirus infection. Their recognized antigens are unknown. In TCRdb, the reads were re-called with MiXCR into one record per CDR3 protein. This repertoire shows about 350,000 distinct CDR3 sequences, 34% found once; its top ten account for approximately 13%. The material was cultured PBMCs, obtained from culture after CMV antigen stimulation. The source is a human donor in good health (CMV status not recorded). Some clones in this sample may be carry-over from other donors' samples.

This clonotype was detected many times. This sequence joins TRBV19 and TRBJ2-2; 10 bases are a match to TRBD1. The CDR3 runs to 17 residues. Germline-derived CDR1 and CDR2 are LNHDA and SQIVND (reference sequence). V was pared by 5 bases and J by 0 bases, with 6 bases of the junction left unmatched. This CDR3 is CASSSGTGAPNTGELFF. The CDR3 DNA is TGTGCCAGTAGTTCCGGGACAGGGGCCCCGAACACCGGGGAGCTGTTTTTT.

V and J are TRBV29-1 and TRBJ2-5, with 7 bases that match TRBD2. V lost 1 base and J lost 5; bases outside the gene matches: 13. The length of the CDR3 is 16 residues. Per germline, CDR1 SQVTM and CDR2 ANQGSEA. The CDR3 loop is CSVEVGGSGPKETQYF. CDR3 DNA: TGCAGCGTTGAAGTAGGCGGGAGCGGTCCCAAGGAGACCCAGTACTTC. The full variable domain, with the rest looked up from reference TRBV29-1 and TRBJ2-5, is SAVISQKPSRDICQRGTSLTIQCQVDSQVTMMFWYRQQPGQSLTLIATANQGSEATYESGFVIDKFPISRPNLTFSTLTVSNMSPEDSSIYLCSVEVGGSGPKETQYFGPGTRLLVL.

The chain is built from TRBV6-1 and TRBJ2-7, with TRBD1 matching over 9 bases. CDR3 length: 14 residues. Losses at the gene ends were 4 bases for V and 4 bases for J; bases not matched to a gene: 5. Germline CDR1 and CDR2: MNHNS and SASEGT. The CDR3 nucleotides read TGTGCCAGCAGTGTGGGACAGGGTGGGTACGAGCAGTACGTC. It yields the protein CASSVGQGGYEQYV.

The rearrangement uses TRBV11-2 and TRBJ2-1, with 11 bases identical to TRBD2. With V trimmed by 4 bases and J by 4 bases, 9 bases remained unmatched. CDR3 length: 17 amino acids. Germline V CDR1 and CDR2: SGHAT, FQNNGV. The CDR3 DNA follows: TGTGCCAGCAGCTATAACTCCGGGACTAGCGGATACAATGAGCAGTTCTTC. It is translated as CASSYNSGTSGYNEQFF.

This clonotype came up once. This chain uses TRBV7-6 with TRBJ2-1; 10 bases match TRBD2. CDR1 and CDR2 (germline): SGHVS, FNYEAQ. The CDR3 has 20 residues. V was pared by 3 bases and J by 4 bases, with 18 bases of the junction left unmatched. CDR3 loop: CASSFPNIASGRSSYNEQFF. For the CDR3, the DNA is TGTGCCAGCAGCTTTCCCAATATTGCTAGCGGGAGAAGTAGTTACAATGAGCAGTTCTTC.

This clonotype appeared many times. The V and J genes are TRBV7-8 and TRBJ1-1, with 9 bases identical to TRBD1. The ends lost 5 bases at V and 3 bases at J; junction bases unmatched: 4. This CDR3 is 14 amino acids long. CDR1 SGHVS and CDR2 FQNEAQ come from the germline V gene. The CDR3 coding sequence is TGTGCCAGCAGCCTGGGACAGGGCTACACTGAAGCTTTCTTT. Amino acid sequence: CASSLGQGYTEAFF.

This clonotype was seen a handful of times. This chain links TRBV7-9 with TRBJ2-7, with D perhaps TRBD2 (6 bases). The CDR3 extends over 14 amino acids. The V gene lost 4 bases and the J gene lost 0 bases, with 10 bases spanning the gap. Germline loops: CDR1 SEHNR, CDR2 FQNEAQ (reference sequence). The CDR3 region has the DNA TGTGCCAGCAGCTCCGGGACTGACTCCTACGAGCAGTACGTC. This translates into CASSSGTDSYEQYV.

The chain couples TRBV19 to TRBJ1-4, with TRBD1 as a possible D gene (6 bases). Germline CDR1 LNHDA, CDR2 SQIVND (reference sequence). Trimming pared 9 bases from V and 0 bases from J, leaving 11 bases between. CDR3 length equals 14 residues. In nucleotides, the CDR3 is TGTGCCAGCGGGGGGGCGGCAACTAATGAAAAACTGTTTTTT. Protein product: CASGGAATNEKLFF.

This clonotype was detected only a few times. The genes are TRBV6-5 and TRBJ1-5; D unresolved. The germline gives CDR1 MNHEY, CDR2 SVGAGI. Trimming shortened V by 5 bases and J by 5 bases, and 13 bases separated the two germline ends. The CDR3 spans 14 residues. Here the CDR3 DNA reads TGTGCCAGCAGTCGAGGGTTTCGGGATCAGCCCCAGCATTTT. Protein product: CASSRGFRDQPQHF.

V usage is TRBV19 and J usage is TRBJ2-1; TRBD2 agrees at 13 bases. CDR3 length equals 17 residues. V gave up 5 bases and J gave up 8 bases; unmatched junction bases: 12. Germline V gene data show CDR1 as LNHDA and CDR2 as SQIVND (reference sequence). CDR3 loop: CASSRTSGRARIHEQFF. As DNA, the CDR3 is TGTGCCAGTAGTCGAACTAGCGGGAGGGCCAGAATCCATGAGCAGTTCTTC.

This clonotype was counted ten times or more. J is TRBJ2-3 and V is TRBV4-1, with 10 bases that match TRBD2. CDR3 length: 22 amino acids. Germline CDR1 and CDR2: MGHRA and YSYEKL. V dropped 1 base and J dropped 0; count of bases not matched to a gene: 19. Here the CDR3 reads CASSQGVDRWTSGTTSTDTQYF. CDR3 DNA sequence: TGCGCCAGCAGCCAAGGGGTCGACCGGTGGACTAGCGGTACTACTAGCACAGATACGCAGTATTTT.

The chain couples TRBV12-3 or TRBV12-4 to TRBJ2-7, with 7 bases that match TRBD1. This CDR3 comprises 13 residues. Trimming cost V 6 bases and J 2 bases; bases outside gene matches: 4. CDR3 in DNA: TGTGCCAGCAGGAGTACAGGGGCCTACGAGCAGTACTTC. Translation: CASRSTGAYEQYF.

The chain links TRBV15 to TRBJ1-5; D remains unclear. With 0 bases removed from V and 6 bases from J, the gap between germline ends came to 6 bases. The germline V gene encodes CDR1 LNHNV and CDR2 YYDKDF (reference sequence). This CDR3 contains 13 residues. In DNA form, the CDR3 reads TGTGCCACCAGCAGAGACTATACTCAGCCCCAGCATTTT. This gives the protein CATSRDYTQPQHF.

This clonotype was detected only a few times. CDR3 DNA sequence: TGTGCCAGCAGTGAACTGGGGGGTTCAACGGGGTACGAGCAGTACGTC. Its translation: CASSELGGSTGYEQYV. V and J are TRBV6-1 and TRBJ2-7; a weak D match, TRBD2 (6 bases). CDR1 and CDR2 (germline): MNHNS, SASEGT. The germline V and J ends were trimmed by 2 bases and 4 bases, with 18 bases remaining between them. CDR3 length: 16 amino acids.

V usage is TRBV24-1 and J usage is TRBJ1-1; D is ambiguous. The germline V gene has CDR1 KGHDR and CDR2 SFDVKD. V was pared by 0 bases and J by 5 bases, with 6 bases between. There are 13 residues in the CDR3. The CDR3 DNA reads TGTGCCACCAGTGATTTGGTAGGGACTGAAGCTTTCTTT. Translation gives CATSDLVGTEAFF.

The chain links TRBV14 to TRBJ1-4, with no clear D. Germline CDR1 SGHDN, CDR2 FVKESK. CDR3 size: 15 residues. V was trimmed by 3 bases and J by 0 bases, leaving 8 bases between them. The CDR3 reads CASSQGFATNEKLFF. The CDR3 nucleotides read TGTGCCAGCAGCCAGGGGTTTGCAACTAATGAAAAACTGTTTTTT.

In its sample, this clonotype was seen a few times. V and J are TRBV7-9 and TRBJ1-2; no clear D gene. Trimming took off 5 bases at V and 2 bases at J, with 15 bases between the two ends. Germline CDR1 is SEHNR and CDR2 is FQNEAQ (reference sequence). The CDR3 has 15 amino acids. CDR3 bases: TGTGCCAGCAGCACCCTTCGGGGTGTCAACTATGGCTACACCTTC. It translates to CASSTLRGVNYGYTF.

The chain has TRBV4-1 and TRBJ1-4; D may be TRBD1 (5 bases). In germline, CDR1 is MGHRA, CDR2 YSYEKL. V shed 4 bases and J shed 10 bases, with 16 bases lying between them. The CDR3 has 14 residues. CDR3 nucleotides: TGCGCCAGCAGCCCTACCCAGGGAAGGGGAAAACTGTTTTTT. It specifies CASSPTQGRGKLFF.

The J gene is TRBJ2-1, the V gene TRBV29-1; 9 bases map to TRBD2. The germline gives CDR1 SQVTM, CDR2 ANQGSEA. The CDR3 runs to 14 residues. The CDR3 DNA is TGCAGTGCCGGCGGCGGGAGGGCCTACAATGAGCAGTTCTTC. Protein sequence: CSAGGGRAYNEQFF.

This clonotype was seen a few times. V usage is TRBV6-6 and J usage is TRBJ1-5; 7 bases align to TRBD1. The CDR3 extends over 16 amino acids. Germline CDR1 MNHNY, CDR2 SVGAGI (reference sequence). Unmatched junction bases numbered 9, after V lost 2 bases and J lost 5 bases. The CDR3: CASSYVDPGGHQPQHF. CDR3 in DNA: TGTGCCAGCAGTTACGTCGATCCAGGGGGTCATCAGCCCCAGCATTTT.

The chain couples TRBV5-1 to TRBJ1-2; 8 bases are shared with TRBD1. The germline V gene encodes CDR1 SGHRS and CDR2 YFSETQ. V shed 4 bases, J shed 6 bases, and the junction held 8 bases outside the gene matches. This CDR3 region has 14 residues. The CDR3 is CASSPDRGQDGYTF. CDR3 DNA: TGCGCCAGCAGCCCAGACAGGGGTCAGGATGGCTACACCTTC.

The chain recombines TRBV7-4 with TRBJ1-6, with D unresolved. Germline CDR1 SGHVT, CDR2 SQSDAQ. This CDR3 spans 14 amino acids. Deletions cut 5 bases from V and 10 bases from J, with 15 bases between. The CDR3 nucleotides are TGTGCCAGCAGCCGCCTTCCGTATGAGTCACCCCTCCACTTT. It translates to CASSRLPYESPLHF.

The chain's CDR3 is CASSQPGQGRAGELFF. The CDR3 bases are TGTGCCAGCAGCCAACCAGGACAGGGTCGCGCCGGGGAGCTGTTTTTT. V usage is TRBV27 and J usage is TRBJ2-2; 8 bases map to TRBD1. The CDR3 loop spans 16 amino acids. Germline loops: CDR1 MNHEY, CDR2 SMNVEV (reference sequence). The trim removed 6 bases at V and 6 bases at J, leaving 12 bases unmatched.

The chain carries TRBV5-6 and TRBJ2-1, with a possible D match to TRBD1 (6 bases). Trimming took 6 bases from V and 4 from J, leaving 11 bases between them. This CDR3 contains 13 residues. Germline CDR1 reads SGHDT; CDR2 reads YYEEEE. The CDR3 protein is CASIGQGYNEQFF. CDR3 DNA: TGTGCCAGCATAGGTCAGGGGTACAATGAGCAGTTCTTC.

This clonotype was counted only a few times. The chain combines TRBV4-3 with TRBJ1-2, with 10 bases that match TRBD1. Germline loops: CDR1 LGHNA, CDR2 YSLEER. The CDR3 is made up of 15 amino acids. V trimming: 1 base; J trimming: 2 bases; junction bases outside the gene matches: 1. CDR3: CASSQGTGGNYGYTF. The CDR3 bases are TGCGCCAGCAGCCAAGGGACAGGGGGGAACTATGGCTACACCTTC.

The chain has TRBV6-2 or TRBV6-3 and TRBJ1-1, with 8 bases identical to TRBD1. CDR3 length equals 15 residues. J was trimmed by 4 bases and V by 2 bases; bases with no gene match: 6. Germline loops: CDR1 MNHEY, CDR2 SVGEGT. CDR3 bases: TGTGCCAGCAGTTACCCCCAGGGGGCGACCACTGAAGCTTTCTTT. This encodes CASSYPQGATTEAFF.

Concerning this clonotype itself: At one of its ends the junction is not consistent with the germline gene, which may arise from a read error. V gene TRBV7-2 combines with J gene TRBJ1-5, with D perhaps TRBD1 (5 bases). There are 16 residues in the CDR3. Germline V gene lookup returns CDR1 SGHTA and CDR2 FQGNSA. CDR3 loop: CPSSPYPGNGNQPQHF. DNA of the CDR3: TGTCCCAGCAGCCCCTACCCAGGGAATGGCAATCAGCCCCAGCATTTT.